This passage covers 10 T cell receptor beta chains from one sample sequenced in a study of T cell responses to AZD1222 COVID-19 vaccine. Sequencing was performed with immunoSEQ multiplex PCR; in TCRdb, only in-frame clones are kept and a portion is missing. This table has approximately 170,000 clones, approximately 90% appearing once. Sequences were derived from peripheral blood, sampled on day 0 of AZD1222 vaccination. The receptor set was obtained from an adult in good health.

CDR3 nucleotide sequence: TGTGCCAGCAGCTTAAGTGGACTCGATTCCGGAGCTTTCTTT. It specifies CASSLSGLDSGAFF. The V call is TRBV7-3, the J call TRBJ1-1; D uncertain. The CDR3 is made up of 14 amino acids. Germline V gene sequence: CDR1 SGHTA, CDR2 FQGTGA. V lost 1 base to trimming and J lost 10 bases, with 16 bases between them.

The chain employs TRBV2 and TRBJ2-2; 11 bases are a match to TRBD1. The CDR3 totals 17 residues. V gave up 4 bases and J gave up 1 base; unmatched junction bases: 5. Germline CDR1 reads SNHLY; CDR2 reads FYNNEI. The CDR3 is CASSGGTGGVNTGELFF. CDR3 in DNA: TGTGCCAGCAGTGGGGGGACAGGGGGAGTGAACACCGGGGAGCTGTTTTTT.

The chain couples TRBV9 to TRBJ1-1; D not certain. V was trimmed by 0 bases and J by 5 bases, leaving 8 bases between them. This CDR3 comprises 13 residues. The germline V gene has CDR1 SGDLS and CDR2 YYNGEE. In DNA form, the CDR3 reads TGTGCCAGCAGCGTAGCTTCGATGACTGAAGCTTTCTTT. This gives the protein CASSVASMTEAFF.

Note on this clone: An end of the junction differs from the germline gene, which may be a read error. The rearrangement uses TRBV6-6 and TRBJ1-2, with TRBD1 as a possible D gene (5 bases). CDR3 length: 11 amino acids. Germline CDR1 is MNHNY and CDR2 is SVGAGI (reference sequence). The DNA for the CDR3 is TGTGCCAGCAGTTACACAGGCCCCTCACACTTC. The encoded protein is CASSYTGPSHF.

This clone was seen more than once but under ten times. The CDR3 is CAISDGTGGYEQYV. For the CDR3, the DNA is TGTGCCATCAGCGACGGGACAGGGGGTTACGAGCAGTACGTC. The gene calls are TRBV10-3 and TRBJ2-7, with 11 bases matching TRBD1. Losses at the gene ends were 6 bases for V and 4 bases for J; bases not matched to a gene: 5. CDR1 is ENHRY, CDR2 SYGVKD, per germline. The CDR3 is 14 residues long.

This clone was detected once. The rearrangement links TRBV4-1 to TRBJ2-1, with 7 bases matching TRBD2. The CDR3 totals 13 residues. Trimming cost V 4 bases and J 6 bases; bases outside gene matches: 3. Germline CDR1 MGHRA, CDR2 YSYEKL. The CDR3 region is CASSPGLVNEQFF. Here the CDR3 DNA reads TGCGCCAGCAGCCCCGGACTAGTCAATGAGCAGTTCTTC.

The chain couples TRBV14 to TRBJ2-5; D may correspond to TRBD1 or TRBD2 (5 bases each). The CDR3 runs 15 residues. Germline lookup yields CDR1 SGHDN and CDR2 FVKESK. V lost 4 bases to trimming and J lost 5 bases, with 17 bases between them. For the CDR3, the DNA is TGTGCCAGCAGCCGAACGGGACCCAGTTTTGAGACCCAGTACTTC. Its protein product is CASSRTGPSFETQYF.

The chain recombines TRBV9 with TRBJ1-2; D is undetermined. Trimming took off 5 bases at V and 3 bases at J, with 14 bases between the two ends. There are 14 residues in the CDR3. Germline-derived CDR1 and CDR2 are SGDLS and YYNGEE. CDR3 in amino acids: CASRGPNSDYGYTF. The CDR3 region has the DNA TGTGCCAGCAGGGGCCCTAATTCGGACTATGGCTACACCTTC.

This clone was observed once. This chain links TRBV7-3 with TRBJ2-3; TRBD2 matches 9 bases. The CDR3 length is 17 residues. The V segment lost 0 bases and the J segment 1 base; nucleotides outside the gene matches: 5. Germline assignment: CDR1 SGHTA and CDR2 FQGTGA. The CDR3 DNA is TGTGCCAGCAGCTTAACGGGACTAGCTGTCGGCACAGATACGCAGTATTTT. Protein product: CASSLTGLAVGTDTQYF.

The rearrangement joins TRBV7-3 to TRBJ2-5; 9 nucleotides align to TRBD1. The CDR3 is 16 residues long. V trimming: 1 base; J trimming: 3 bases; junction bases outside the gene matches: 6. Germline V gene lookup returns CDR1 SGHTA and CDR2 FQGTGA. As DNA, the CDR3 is TGTGCCAGCAGCTTAATGGGGACAGGGCTAAAAGAGACCCAGTACTTC. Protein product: CASSLMGTGLKETQYF.